The entry that follows covers one T cell receptor (beta chain) sequence. The data were taken from a study of blood T cell repertoires in COVID-19. In the original analysis: Nucleated cell counts were estimated from reference gene primer amplification. Sequencing was performed with immunoSEQ multiplex PCR; in TCRdb, only in-frame clones are kept and a portion is missing. The D gene and trimming were derived from the DNA, and the V and J assignments and clone size from that table. The sample consists of about 430,000 clones, around 87% of them appearing once. Germline values: CDR1 MGHDK, CDR2 SYGVNS. The CDR3 consists of 15 residues. V dropped 1 base and J dropped 4; count of bases not matched to a gene: 4.

This clonotype was sampled from a young man who had recovered from COVID-19. The V and J genes are TRBV25-1 and TRBJ1-2; 9 bases are shared with TRBD1. Sequenced material: PBMCs or T cells enriched from blood (not recorded which). CDR3 DNA: TGTGCCAGCAGTGAATGGACAGGGGAGAGCTATGGCTACACCTTC. Translation: CASSEWTGESYGYTF.